This entry concerns a single TCR beta chain. Its antigen remains unidentified. Other DNA sequences in this sample translate to the same CDR3. Germline values: CDR1 SGHVS, CDR2 FQNEAQ. The CDR3 loop spans 15 amino acids. Trimming pared 1 base from V and 1 base from J, leaving 8 bases between. The record originates from a study of cytomegalovirus exposure and HLA in healthy donors. Overall study results and limits: Immune exposure information comprised only CMV serostatus.

With 60 Vbeta and 13 Jbeta primers, the PCR was carried out. Clones were sequenced by immunoSEQ multiplex PCR, and TCRdb holds only the in-frame ones, with some missing. The table has tens of thousands of clones, more than 70% seen once. This cohort consisted of healthy bone marrow donors. Source material: PBMCs. The TCR was taken from a woman aged 40 to 50 in good health and CMV-seropositive. The V call is TRBV7-8, the J call TRBJ1-3; no reliable D call. The chain's CDR3 is CASSLVESSGNTIYF. The CDR3 DNA reads as TGTGCCAGCAGCTTAGTTGAGTCTTCTGGAAACACCATATATTTT.